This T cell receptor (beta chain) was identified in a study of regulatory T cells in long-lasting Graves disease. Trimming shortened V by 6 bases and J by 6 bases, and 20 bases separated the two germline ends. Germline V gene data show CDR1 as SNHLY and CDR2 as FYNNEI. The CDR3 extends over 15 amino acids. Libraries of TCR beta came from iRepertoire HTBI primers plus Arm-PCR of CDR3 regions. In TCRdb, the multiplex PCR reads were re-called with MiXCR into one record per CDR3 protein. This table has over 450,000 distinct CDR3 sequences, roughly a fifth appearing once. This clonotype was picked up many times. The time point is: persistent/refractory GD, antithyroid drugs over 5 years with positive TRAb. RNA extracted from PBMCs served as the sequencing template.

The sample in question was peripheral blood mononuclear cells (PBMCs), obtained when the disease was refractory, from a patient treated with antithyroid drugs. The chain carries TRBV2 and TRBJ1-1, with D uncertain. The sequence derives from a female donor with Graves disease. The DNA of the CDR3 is TGTGCCAGCAGAGCGGATACAGAAGTATTCGCTGAAGCTTTCTTT. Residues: CASRADTEVFAEAFF.